This T cell receptor (beta chain) came from a study of T cells expressing NK-cell markers. Germline V gene lookup returns CDR1 SQVTM and CDR2 ANQGSEA. The CDR3 is made up of 13 amino acids. Using the 5' RACE reads, TCRdb records one entry per CDR3 protein without DNA. The sample holds over 200,000 distinct CDR3 sequences. Source material: blood T cells: a sorted CD56 or NKG2C T cell subset, CD4+ or CD8+ T cells, or bulk PBMC T cells (not recorded which). The rearrangement uses TRBV29-1 and TRBJ2-1; TCRdb names TRBD1, which stays unverified in the absence of DNA. The sequence was collected from a man aged 18-30 years in good health. The chain's CDR3 is CSPRLGVAGEQFF.